This T cell receptor (beta chain) was documented in a study of blood T cell repertoires in COVID-19. Study information: Sample material is recorded as cDNA or gDNA derived from T cells, B-cell-depleted T cells, or PBMCs.

The CDR3 is made up of 14 amino acids. V was pared by 2 bases and J by 2 bases, with 8 bases between. The germline V gene encodes CDR1 SGHTA and CDR2 FQGTGA. Repertoires were generated with immunoSEQ multiplex PCR, while TCRdb's copy carries only in-frame clones and drops some. The repertoire holds about 670,000 clones, with around 89% as singletons. V usage is TRBV7-3 and J usage is TRBJ2-3; TRBD2 might be the D (5 bases). This TCR was recovered from a woman aged 18-30 years with acute or convalescent COVID-19. Sample: peripheral blood. The CDR3 bases are TGTGCCAGCAGCTTACACCGGGACACAGATACGCAGTATTTT. Its translation: CASSLHRDTDTQYF.